A selection of T cell receptor beta chains follows, all from one sample in a study of blood T cell repertoires in COVID-19. The protocol was immunoSEQ multiplex PCR, while the TCRdb copy is restricted to in-frame clones and leaves out a portion. Of about 60,000 clones in the sample, 90% were seen once. The sequenced sample consisted of peripheral blood. All receptors derive from a man aged 55 to 69 with acute or convalescent COVID-19. The CDR3 runs from the conserved cysteine through the conserved F or W. Each record gives: V gene, CDR3 protein.

TRBV2 CASTPRGSSNYGYTF
TRBV3-1/TRBV3-2 CASVPAGDYNEQFF
TRBV3-1/TRBV3-2 CASSQSQGTEAFF
TRBV30 CAWSGGSGRETDTQYF
TRBV25-1 CASSTPWGQGNYEQYF
TRBV3-1/TRBV3-2 CASRRGQGADEQYF
TRBV7-2 CASSLQAGGAYEQYF
TRBV28 CASIRQNTGELFF
TRBV19 CASSYDRGPYNEQFF
TRBV12-3/TRBV12-4 CASRSTENTEAFF
TRBV28 CAVRGSNQPQHF
TRBV5-1 CASMSRGGVTDTQYF
TRBV27 CASSLLAGGGNEQFF
TRBV9 CASSEGSGSTYEQYF
TRBV5-1 CASSLEGTSGNTIYF
TRBV2 CASSDRVTEAFF
TRBV27 CASSWGQANQPQHF
TRBV12-3/TRBV12-4 CASSRGYEQYF
TRBV9 CASSVFGGTIYF
TRBV6-5 CASSYSADRGNEQYF
TRBV7-9 CASSLGGWPESTEAFF
TRBV4-2 CASSQAVRTSETDTQYF
TRBV28 CASRGGTGERNEQYF
TRBV7-9 CASSSQQAYSPSTDTQYF
TRBV5-1 CASSLALSGTLQETQYF
TRBV6-5 CASRQPQDTGELFF
TRBV7-8 CASSLTGGLYSNQPQHF
TRBV11-3 CASSRSGGTYNEQFF
TRBV28 CASRNREAGESGEQFF
TRBV9 CASSALLAEYNEQFF
TRBV19 CASSIAGGRGYEQYF
TRBV7-3 CASSSDRRGYTF
TRBV2 CASRETSTSRDIQYF
TRBV29-1 CSGYGTGVNTGELFF
TRBV28 CASSYPSLAGGSYEQYF
TRBV25-1 CASSEGSGYTF
TRBV7-8 CASSAETAATNEKLFF
TRBV6-2/TRBV6-3 CASRPTENTGELFF
TRBV11-2 CASSSGTGSYNEQFF
TRBV11-3 CASSPKGGLAGAETQYF
TRBV12-5 CASGREYTQYF
TRBV10-3 CAIGRGDTEAFF
TRBV7-3 CASSLTGAVAGGPRSNERFF
TRBV28 CASETGRRGTEAFF
TRBV6-4 CASSGLVVNTGELFF
TRBV11-3 CASSRGTGRRYNEQFF
TRBV2 CASESGLGGIDEQFF
TRBV6-2/TRBV6-3 CASSYGGGGQPQHF
TRBV5-1 CASSPPDTNSPLHF
TRBV15 CATSRDRTSRAYEQYF
TRBV7-9 CASSDMTRGANPTNEKLFF
TRBV10-3 CAISDPVRGYTF
TRBV7-3 CASSPGLVTDTQYF
TRBV11-1 CASSPWTGRANYGYTF